A single sample gave rise to the 22 T cell receptor beta chains below, sequenced in a study of CD8 T cells in Susac syndrome. Random hexamers primed reverse transcription of 0.5 to 1 ug RNA. TCRdb itself ran the immunoSEQ multiplex PCR reads through MiXCR, one entry per CDR3 protein. The sample consists of 150,000 or so distinct CDR3 sequences, around 92% of them appearing once. Specimen: CD4+ T cells from PBMCs. The source is a human donor in good health.

This CDR3 is CASSPGHQSYEQYF. DNA for the CDR3: TGTGCCAGCAGTCCGGGACACCAGTCCTACGAGCAGTACTTC. This chain joins TRBV6-1 and TRBJ2-7, with D maybe TRBD1 (6 bases). The length of the CDR3 is 14 residues. V was cut by 5 bases and J by 1 base, with 12 bases left in between. CDR1 is MNHNS, CDR2 SASEGT, per germline.

The chain recombines TRBV20-1 with TRBJ2-5; unclear D gene. The germline V and J ends were trimmed by 4 bases and 2 bases, with 11 bases remaining between them. CDR1 DFQATT and CDR2 SNEGSKA come from the germline V gene (reference sequence). The CDR3 totals 13 residues. The DNA for the CDR3 is TGCAGTGCTACCCGGTTGGGTCAAGAGACCCAGTACTTC. It encodes CSATRLGQETQYF.

The chain couples TRBV5-6 to TRBJ2-1, with D perhaps matching TRBD1 or TRBD2 (5 bases each). The V end lost 0 bases, the J end lost 0 bases, and 13 bases lay between the germline ends. Germline CDR1 reads SGHDT; CDR2 reads YYEEEE. The CDR3 contains 17 residues. The CDR3 reads CASSLESWGTSYNEQFF. In nucleotides, the CDR3 is TGTGCCAGCAGCTTGGAGTCGTGGGGGACCTCCTACAATGAGCAGTTCTTC.

The gene calls are TRBV28 and TRBJ2-7, with TRBD2 matching over 11 bases. Looked up from germline, CDR1 is MDHEN and CDR2 is SYDVKM. This CDR3 has 17 amino acids. Losses at the gene ends were 5 bases for V and 7 bases for J; bases not matched to a gene: 16. The CDR3 sequence: CASSPTSGSRPGGEQYF. The CDR3, as DNA: TGTGCCAGCAGTCCTACTAGCGGGAGTCGACCTGGTGGGGAGCAGTACTTC. Drawing the rest from reference TRBV28 and TRBJ2-7, the complete variable domain is DVKVTQSSRYLVKRTGEKVFLECVQDMDHENMFWYRQDPGLGLRLIYFSYDVKMKEKGDIPEGYSVSREKKERFSLILESASTNQTSMYLCASSPTSGSRPGGEQYFGPGTRLTVT.

The chain has TRBV2 and TRBJ1-3, with TRBD1 as a possible D gene (5 bases). Trimming pared 3 bases from V and 4 bases from J, leaving 7 bases between. CDR3 length: 13 amino acids. Germline CDR1 SNHLY, CDR2 FYNNEI. CDR3 loop: CASSDNRGNTIYF. CDR3 coding DNA: TGTGCCAGCAGTGATAACAGGGGAAACACCATATATTTT.

The chain links TRBV6-1 to TRBJ2-3, with 10 bases identical to TRBD2. This CDR3 has 15 amino acids. From germline, CDR1 is MNHNS and CDR2 SASEGT. J gave up 2 bases and V 7 bases, and 6 bases lay outside the gene matches. The CDR3 reads CASTLAGVYTDTQYF. The DNA for the CDR3 is TGTGCCAGCACTCTAGCGGGAGTGTACACAGATACGCAGTATTTT.

This clonotype showed up just once. The V call is TRBV7-9, the J call TRBJ1-2, with 7 nucleotides matching TRBD1. Germline CDR1 is SEHNR and CDR2 is FQNEAQ (reference sequence). The CDR3 covers 13 residues. J was trimmed by 8 bases and V by 5 bases; bases with no gene match: 8. CDR3 coding DNA: TGTGCCAGCAGCCCCGGACAGGATGGGGGCTACACCTTC. Amino acid sequence: CASSPGQDGGYTF.

This chain connects TRBV6-1 to TRBJ1-5; D not resolved. The CDR3 extends over 13 amino acids. In germline, CDR1 is MNHNS, CDR2 SASEGT. The ends were cut back, 2 bases at V and 7 bases at J, with 9 bases in the middle. CDR3 DNA: TGTGCCAGCAGTGAAACGGGGAGACAGCCCCAGCATTTT. Protein sequence: CASSETGRQPQHF.

The chain has TRBV18 and TRBJ2-5, with TRBD2 matching 11 bases. The V gene end was trimmed by 2 bases and the J gene end by 5 bases; junction bases not matched to a gene: 10. The CDR3 has 17 amino acids. From germline, CDR1 is KGHSH and CDR2 LQKENI. The CDR3 DNA sequence: TGTGCCAGCTCACCAGAAAGGCCTAGCGGGAGGAGGGAGACCCAGTACTTC. It encodes CASSPERPSGRRETQYF.

The V call is TRBV7-3, the J call TRBJ2-2; 11 bases match TRBD2. CDR3 length equals 18 residues. Trimming took 5 bases from V and 3 from J; bases not matched to a gene: 11. The V gene's germline CDR1 is SGHTA and CDR2 FQGTGA. The CDR3, as DNA: TGTGCCAGCAGCCTCCTGAATAGCGGGAGGGCCGACACCGGGGAGCTGTTTTTT. Its protein product is CASSLLNSGRADTGELFF.

The gene calls are TRBV18 and TRBJ1-1; D is undetermined. This CDR3 spans 16 amino acids. V gave up 0 bases and J gave up 3 bases, with 14 bases separating them. CDR1 KGHSH and CDR2 LQKENI come from the germline V gene. The DNA for the CDR3 is TGTGCCAGCTCACCACCGAATCACGGGTCACACACTGAAGCTTTCTTT. This encodes CASSPPNHGSHTEAFF.

The chain recombines TRBV5-6 with TRBJ1-2, with D hard to call. Trimming pared 4 bases from V and 7 bases from J, leaving 11 bases between. The germline V gene has CDR1 SGHDT and CDR2 YYEEEE. The CDR3 extends over 12 amino acids. CDR3 DNA sequence: TGTGCCAGCAGCCGACCCTCGGGTGGCTACACCTTC. It is translated as CASSRPSGGYTF.

The chain combines TRBV6-5 with TRBJ1-2; TRBD1 agrees at 8 bases. The CDR3 extends over 13 amino acids. Germline V gene sequence: CDR1 MNHEY, CDR2 SVGAGI. Losses at the gene ends were 6 bases for V and 5 bases for J; bases not matched to a gene: 5. CDR3 nucleotide sequence: TGTGCCAGCAGGGACGGACAGGGTTATGGCTACACCTTC. This sequence encodes CASRDGQGYGYTF.

The chain uses TRBV5-1 and TRBJ2-3; D remains unclear. V lost 2 bases to trimming and J lost 1 base, with 14 bases between them. The V gene's germline CDR1 is SGHRS and CDR2 YFSETQ. The CDR3 sequence is 16 residues long. CDR3 residues: CASSLDRNPGTDTQYF. CDR3 in DNA: TGCGCCAGCAGCTTAGACCGCAACCCCGGCACAGATACGCAGTATTTT.

The chain joins TRBV2 to TRBJ2-2; tentative D call: TRBD1 (5 bases). The CDR3 runs to 12 residues. From germline, CDR1 is SNHLY and CDR2 FYNNEI. V shed 7 bases and J shed 7 bases, with 10 bases lying between them. The CDR3 spells CASTQGFGELFF. CDR3 bases: TGTGCCAGCACCCAGGGTTTCGGGGAGCTGTTTTTT.

This sequence joins TRBV6-5 and TRBJ1-1; no firm D call. The V end lost 10 bases, the J end lost 2 bases, and 11 bases lay between the germline ends. The germline V gene has CDR1 MNHEY and CDR2 SVGAGI. The CDR3 extends over 12 amino acids. The CDR3 DNA is TGTGCCATAGGTCGTGGAAACACTGAAGCTTTCTTT. The encoded protein is CAIGRGNTEAFF.

This chain connects TRBV30 to TRBJ1-5; maybe TRBD1 (5 bases). Germline values: CDR1 GTSNPN, CDR2 SVGIG (reference sequence). Trimming took 1 base from V and 7 from J, leaving 11 bases between them. This CDR3 is built from 13 residues. In DNA form, the CDR3 reads TGTGCCTGGAGTGGGGGGGACTTACAGCCCCAGCATTTT. Residues: CAWSGGDLQPQHF.

V and J are TRBV7-9 and TRBJ2-7; TRBD1 matches 7 bases. V shed 5 bases, J shed 5 bases, and the junction held 9 bases outside the gene matches. CDR1 and CDR2 (germline): SEHNR, FQNEAQ (reference sequence). The CDR3 is 14 amino acids. This CDR3 is CASSPTTGSDEQYF. In DNA, the CDR3 is TGTGCCAGCAGCCCAACGACAGGGTCAGACGAGCAGTACTTC.

This clonotype came up a few times. The rearrangement uses TRBV3-1 and TRBJ2-7; tentative D call: TRBD2 (6 bases). The V end lost 3 bases, the J end lost 3 bases, and 9 bases lay between the germline ends. The germline CDR1 and CDR2 sequences are LGHDT and YNNKEL (reference sequence). The CDR3 contains 13 residues. CDR3 residues: CASSQGGGYEQYF. In DNA, the CDR3 is TGTGCCAGCAGCCAGGGAGGAGGCTACGAGCAGTACTTC.

In DNA, the CDR3 is TGTGCCAGCAGCCCAACGAAGCGCGGGAGATGGGACTACGAGCAGTACTTC. It codes for CASSPTKRGRWDYEQYF. This chain connects TRBV3-1 to TRBJ2-7, with 7 bases lining up with TRBD2. CDR1 is LGHDT, CDR2 YNNKEL, per germline (reference sequence). This CDR3 has 17 residues. Trimming at V came to 4 bases and at J to 3 bases, leaving 15 bases not matched to a gene.

The CDR3 spells CASSVWAGDDTGELFF. The CDR3 nucleotides are TGTGCCAGTAGTGTCTGGGCAGGAGATGACACCGGGGAGCTGTTTTTT. The chain combines TRBV19 with TRBJ2-2; D call uncertain. The CDR3 runs 16 residues. Trimming left V 5 bases short and J 3 bases short, with 16 bases between. Germline V gene sequence: CDR1 LNHDA, CDR2 SQIVND (reference sequence).

The rearrangement links TRBV4-3 to TRBJ2-1, with TRBD2 identical over 14 bases. Per germline, CDR1 LGHNA and CDR2 YSLEER. Losses at the gene ends were 2 bases for V and 6 bases for J; bases not matched to a gene: 6. The CDR3 extends over 17 amino acids. The CDR3 region is CASSQPQTSGGANEQFF. In nucleotides, the CDR3 is TGCGCCAGCAGCCAACCCCAGACTAGCGGGGGGGCCAATGAGCAGTTCTTC.